What follows are 14 T cell receptor beta chains derived from one specimen sequenced in a study of blood T cell repertoires in COVID-19. The repertoire was sequenced with immunoSEQ multiplex PCR; TCRdb's copy has only in-frame clones and lacks some. The sample contains under 250,000 clones, about four fifths of which appear only once. Source material: peripheral blood. These receptors were collected from a woman between 70 and 85 years old with acute or convalescent COVID-19.

The chain uses TRBV5-4 and TRBJ1-2; D possibly corresponds to TRBD1 (6 bases). The CDR3 extends over 16 amino acids. Looked up from germline, CDR1 is SGHNT and CDR2 is YYREEE (reference sequence). V gave up 0 bases and J gave up 9 bases, with 21 bases separating them. CDR3 nucleotides: TGTGCCAGCAGCTTGGCACTTTCGGCACAGGGAAGGAGCTACACCTTC. Residues: CASSLALSAQGRSYTF.

The genes are TRBV5-1 and TRBJ2-5; D is unresolved. Germline V gives CDR1 SGHRS, CDR2 YFSETQ. This CDR3 has 15 residues. Trimming left V 1 base short and J 2 bases short, with 12 bases between. The CDR3 loop reads CASSLWAAQQETQYF. The CDR3 nucleotides are TGCGCCAGCAGCTTGTGGGCAGCACAACAAGAGACCCAGTACTTC.

As concerns this clone: Other DNA sequences in this specimen translate into the identical CDR3. The J gene is TRBJ1-2, the V gene TRBV7-9; D is ambiguous. Germline CDR1 SEHNR, CDR2 FQNEAQ (reference sequence). V lost 4 bases and J lost 5, with 5 bases in between. CDR3 length: 11 residues. The CDR3 reads CASSSGYGYTF. CDR3 sequence (DNA): TGTGCCAGCAGCTCGGGGTATGGCTACACCTTC.

V gene TRBV7-9 combines with J gene TRBJ1-1; maybe TRBD1 (6 bases). V was pared by 5 bases and J by 2 bases, with 12 bases between. The CDR3 runs 14 residues. From germline, CDR1 is SEHNR and CDR2 FQNEAQ (reference sequence). CDR3 residues: CASSQGGSNTEAFF. CDR3 nucleotide sequence: TGTGCCAGCAGCCAAGGGGGAAGTAACACTGAAGCTTTCTTT.

The V and J genes are TRBV18 and TRBJ2-3, with 12 bases that match TRBD2. There are 18 residues in the CDR3. V shed 6 bases, J shed 0 bases, and the junction held 10 bases outside the gene matches. Germline CDR1 reads KGHSH; CDR2 reads LQKENI. The chain's CDR3 is CASSRYQLAGGSTDTQYF. CDR3 in DNA: TGTGCCAGCTCGCGATATCAACTAGCGGGGGGAAGCACAGATACGCAGTATTTT.

This clone was found a few times. The chain joins TRBV7-2 to TRBJ2-5; 9 nucleotides align to TRBD1. The V gene end was trimmed by 2 bases and the J gene end by 5 bases; junction bases not matched to a gene: 6. The CDR3 contains 15 residues. The germline V gene encodes CDR1 SGHTA and CDR2 FQGNSA. CDR3 in DNA: TGTGCCAGCAGCTTACTGACAGGGGGTATTGAGACCCAGTACTTC. Translated: CASSLLTGGIETQYF.

The genes are TRBV19 and TRBJ1-2; TRBD1 is a possible D gene (6 bases). CDR3 length: 14 amino acids. V was shortened by 8 bases and J by 4 bases, with 17 bases between the two germline ends. The V gene's germline CDR1 is LNHDA and CDR2 SQIVND (reference sequence). Here the CDR3 DNA reads TGTGCCAGTGGGGACATGCGCGTCGGCTATGGCTACACCTTC. Translation: CASGDMRVGYGYTF.

V is TRBV4-1 and J is TRBJ2-2; D not resolved. The ends were cut back, 2 bases at V and 1 base at J, with 11 bases in the middle. The germline V gene encodes CDR1 MGHRA and CDR2 YSYEKL. CDR3 length equals 16 residues. Here the CDR3 DNA reads TGCGCCAGCAGCCAACGGCGCGGCGGGAACACCGGGGAGCTGTTTTTT. Translated, it gives CASSQRRGGNTGELFF.

The chain is built from TRBV21-1 and TRBJ1-5; TRBD1 is the table's D call, not checked against the DNA. TRBV21-1 is assigned pseudogene status. The CDR3 runs to 17 residues. The CDR3 DNA is TGTGCCAGCAGCAAAGGGTCAGGGGGCGGGAGCAATCAGCCCCAGCATTTT. Its protein product is CASSKGSGGGSNQPQHF.

The chain couples TRBV3-1 (or the pseudogene TRBV3-2) to TRBJ1-1; 9 bases line up with TRBD1. Germline trimming cut 6 bases from V and 5 bases from J; bases unmatched to any gene: 10. The CDR3 has 15 amino acids. Germline CDR1 and CDR2: LGHDT and YNNKEL (reference sequence). CDR3 nucleotide sequence: TGTGCCAGCAGTCGCCGGGGACAGGGAGGGACTGAAGCTTTCTTT. This translates into CASSRRGQGGTEAFF.

V gene TRBV11-2 combines with J gene TRBJ2-3; a possible D gene is TRBD2 (5 bases). Trimming shortened V by 2 bases and J by 2 bases, and 20 bases separated the two germline ends. Germline V CDR1 and CDR2: SGHAT, FQNNGV. The CDR3 sequence is 18 residues long. The CDR3 protein is CASSLMGGLITFTDTQYF. The CDR3 DNA sequence: TGTGCCAGCAGCTTAATGGGCGGGCTGATTACTTTCACAGATACGCAGTATTTT.

CDR3 in amino acids: CAISRDRGPDEQFF. The CDR3 DNA sequence: TGTGCCATCAGTCGGGACAGGGGGCCGGATGAGCAGTTCTTC. The chain employs TRBV10-3 and TRBJ2-1; 12 bases fit TRBD1. V gave up 5 bases and J gave up 8 bases; unmatched junction bases: 4. The germline V gene encodes CDR1 ENHRY and CDR2 SYGVKD. This CDR3 has 14 amino acids.

The rearrangement links TRBV24-1 to TRBJ1-3; D not resolved. CDR1 and CDR2 (germline): KGHDR, SFDVKD. The CDR3 loop spans 12 amino acids. V dropped 0 bases and J dropped 8 bases, with 4 bases sitting between them. This CDR3 is CATSDLRDTIYF. Here the CDR3 DNA reads TGTGCCACCAGTGATTTGCGGGACACCATATATTTT.

This chain uses TRBV3-1 (or the pseudogene TRBV3-2) with TRBJ2-7, with 9 bases identical to TRBD1. The germline V gene encodes CDR1 LGHDT and CDR2 YNNKEL (reference sequence). The trim removed 1 base at V and 2 bases at J, leaving 3 bases unmatched. The CDR3 contains 15 residues. CDR3 sequence reads: CASSQGGQGTYEQYF. CDR3 DNA sequence: TGTGCCAGCAGCCAAGGGGGACAGGGAACCTACGAGCAGTACTTC.